The 3 T cell receptor beta chains below all came from one sample that was sequenced in a study of a mutant IDH1 vaccine in newly diagnosed glioma. These receptors have no known antigen. Time point: week 35, safety follow-up. It was 300 ug of mutant IDH1 20-mer peptide that made up each vaccine dose, given with topical imiquimod. TCRdb's table, derived via immunoSEQ multiplex PCR, lists solely in-frame clones and lacks some. The sample holds around 70,000 clones, approximately 84% seen once. Sequencing was performed on PBMCs, taken from a glioma patient whose treatment included an IDH1 peptide vaccine. The receptors come from a man younger than 35 with glioma.

This chain uses TRBV5-1 with TRBJ1-2; D remains unclear. Trimming took 1 base from V and 10 from J, leaving 11 bases between them. The CDR3 is 12 amino acids. Germline loops: CDR1 SGHRS, CDR2 YFSETQ. The chain's CDR3 is CASSLMEGVYTF. As DNA, the CDR3 is TGCGCCAGCAGCTTGATGGAGGGAGTCTACACCTTC.

The genes are TRBV6-5 and TRBJ1-3; D unclear. The CDR3 length is 13 residues. Germline assignment: CDR1 MNHEY and CDR2 SVGAGI. Trimming removed 3 bases at V and 2 bases at J, with 5 bases between. CDR3 region: CASSYGAGNTIYF. In DNA form, the CDR3 reads TGTGCCAGCAGTTATGGGGCTGGAAACACCATATATTTT.

The chain couples TRBV4-1 to TRBJ2-2, with D perhaps matching TRBD2 (6 bases). This CDR3 is built from 16 residues. Trimming cost V 1 base and J 8 bases, with 17 bases left between them. In germline, CDR1 is MGHRA, CDR2 YSYEKL. The chain's CDR3 is CASSQVLLARTGELFF. Written as DNA, the CDR3 is TGCGCCAGCAGCCAAGTTTTACTAGCAAGAACTGGGGAGCTGTTTTTT.